One sample yielded the 23 T cell receptor beta chains listed below, sequenced in a study of T-cell reconstitution after alpha-beta-depleted transplantation in children. Unique molecular identifiers were used in preparing the TCRbeta library. TCRdb reprocessed the PCR reads via MiXCR and lists one record per CDR3 protein. The table has a few hundred thousand distinct CDR3 sequences, roughly 8.2% seen once. Points from the study as a whole: T cells produced anew were the main source of T-cell counts and diversity one year after transplant.

These receptors are not linked to any known antigen. This specimen was peripheral blood, taken 360 days after TCRalphabeta/CD19-depleted stem cell transplant. The receptors derive from a female patient aged 2-15 years who had a stem cell transplant for Fanconi anemia, so the T cells may come from the graft donor.

Many counts were recorded for this clonotype. This sequence joins TRBV7-2 and TRBJ1-2; D ambiguous. The V and J ends lost 3 bases and 7 bases respectively, with 12 bases between them. Germline values: CDR1 SGHTA, CDR2 FQGNSA. This CDR3 is built from 13 residues. The CDR3 nucleotides are TGTGCCAGCAGCTTCGAAAGGTTGTCTGGCTACACCTTC. It specifies CASSFERLSGYTF.

This clonotype was observed many times. This CDR3 reads CASSSNTDTQYF. In nucleotides, the CDR3 is TGTGCCAGCAGCTCCAACACAGATACGCAGTATTTT. This sequence joins TRBV9 and TRBJ2-3; unclear D gene. The germline gives CDR1 SGDLS, CDR2 YYNGEE. There are 12 residues in the CDR3. With 4 bases removed from V and 2 bases from J, the gap between germline ends came to 5 bases.

In its sample, this clonotype was seen many times. The V call is TRBV6-2 or TRBV6-3, the J call TRBJ2-7, with D possibly TRBD2 on 6 matching bases. V was trimmed by 0 bases and J by 4 bases, leaving 16 bases between them. The CDR3 spans 16 residues. CDR1 and CDR2 (germline): MNHEY, SVGEGT. The CDR3 spells CASSYSITGRKYEQYF. The DNA for the CDR3 is TGTGCCAGCAGTTACTCGATCACCGGGAGAAAGTACGAGCAGTACTTC.

The rearrangement links TRBV20-1 to TRBJ1-5; D ambiguous. The CDR3 spans 12 residues. Trimming left V 0 bases short and J 3 bases short, with 3 bases between. Germline values: CDR1 DFQATT, CDR2 SNEGSKA (reference sequence). The CDR3 sequence: CSAREPNQPQHF. DNA for the CDR3: TGCAGTGCTAGAGAGCCCAATCAGCCCCAGCATTTT.

This clonotype was counted at least ten times. CDR3 nucleotide sequence: TGCAGCGTTGGACAGAGGGAGACCCAGTACTTC. Translating it yields CSVGQRETQYF. J is TRBJ2-5 and V is TRBV29-1; D may be TRBD1 (5 bases). There are 11 residues in the CDR3. Trimming took off 4 bases at V and 5 bases at J, with 8 bases between the two ends. Germline loops: CDR1 SQVTM, CDR2 ANQGSEA.

At least ten counts were recorded for this clonotype. The chain carries TRBV9 and TRBJ1-2; D may be TRBD1 (6 bases). Trimming removed 0 bases from V and 3 bases from J, with 6 bases in between. This CDR3 has 13 residues. CDR1 is SGDLS and CDR2 is YYNGEE in the germline V gene. Here the CDR3 reads CASSVGTDYGYTF. The CDR3 DNA reads TGTGCCAGCAGCGTAGGGACAGACTATGGCTACACCTTC.

This clonotype was observed at least ten times. The rearrangement uses TRBV7-8 and TRBJ1-1, with no clear D. Trimming stripped 5 bases from V and 0 bases from J, with 10 bases between. The CDR3 is 14 amino acids. Germline V gene lookup returns CDR1 SGHVS and CDR2 FQNEAQ. The CDR3 sequence is CASSPLEVNTEAFF. The DNA for the CDR3 is TGTGCCAGCAGCCCCTTGGAAGTGAACACTGAAGCTTTCTTT.

This clonotype was seen only a few times. The chain joins TRBV7-9 to TRBJ2-3; D ambiguous. Trimming pared 2 bases from V and 0 bases from J, leaving 15 bases between. Germline values: CDR1 SEHNR, CDR2 FQNEAQ (reference sequence). The CDR3 length is 17 residues. The CDR3 protein is CASSLRSPETSTDTQYF. Written as DNA, the CDR3 is TGTGCCAGCAGCTTAAGGTCCCCGGAAACTAGCACAGATACGCAGTATTTT.

This clonotype was seen a few times. The chain is built from TRBV6-2 or TRBV6-3 and TRBJ2-2; a weak D match, TRBD2 (6 bases). V gave up 7 bases and J gave up 6 bases, with 12 bases separating them. The CDR3 totals 13 residues. Germline-derived CDR1 and CDR2 are MNHEY and SVGEGT. The CDR3: CASNLAGPGELFF. DNA for the CDR3: TGTGCCAGCAACCTTGCGGGACCCGGGGAGCTGTTTTTT.

The V gene is TRBV18, the J gene TRBJ2-7; 7 bases agree with TRBD1. Germline loops: CDR1 KGHSH, CDR2 LQKENI. J lost 4 bases, V lost 2 bases, and 5 bases had no gene match. The length of the CDR3 is 14 residues. This chain's CDR3 is CASSPIEGAYEQYF. The CDR3 DNA reads as TGTGCCAGCTCACCAATTGAGGGGGCTTACGAGCAGTACTTC.

V usage is TRBV5-8 and J usage is TRBJ1-1, with D hard to call. The CDR3 consists of 13 residues. CDR1 and CDR2 from the germline V gene are SGHTS and YDEGEE. The V gene lost 2 bases and the J gene lost 3 bases, with 8 bases spanning the gap. The CDR3 bases are TGTGCCAGCAGCTTCTACCCAGACACTGAAGCTTTCTTT. Translated: CASSFYPDTEAFF.

This clonotype appeared many times. The chain uses TRBV5-1 and TRBJ2-4; D ambiguous. The V gene's germline CDR1 is SGHRS and CDR2 YFSETQ. The V and J ends lost 0 bases and 1 base respectively, with 5 bases between them. The CDR3 is 14 amino acids. The CDR3 DNA follows: TGCGCCAGCAGCTTGGACGGGGCCAAAAACATTCAGTACTTC. This gives the protein CASSLDGAKNIQYF.

There are many counts of this clonotype. The DNA of the CDR3 is TGTGCCAGCAGTCCCTTAGCGGGGGGACGCACAGATACGCAGTATTTT. Its translation: CASSPLAGGRTDTQYF. The chain has TRBV27 and TRBJ2-3; 10 positions agree with TRBD2. V gave up 5 bases and J gave up 1 base; unmatched junction bases: 6. The CDR3 extends over 16 amino acids. Germline V CDR1 and CDR2: MNHEY, SMNVEV (reference sequence).

The J gene is TRBJ2-1, the V gene TRBV15; 7 nucleotides agree with TRBD1. Germline-derived CDR1 and CDR2 are LNHNV and YYDKDF (reference sequence). The V and J ends lost 1 base and 8 bases, in that order; junction bases with no gene match: 8. This CDR3 has 15 amino acids. CDR3 coding DNA: TGTGCCACCAGCAGAGTAAAGGGGGCGATCTATGAGCAGTTCTTC. Translating gives CATSRVKGAIYEQFF.

This clonotype came up many times. This sequence joins TRBV20-1 and TRBJ2-1; D unclear. Germline lookup yields CDR1 DFQATT and CDR2 SNEGSKA (reference sequence). The length of the CDR3 is 11 residues. V was pared by 4 bases and J by 7 bases, with 8 bases between. DNA of the CDR3: TGCAGTGCTAAAGCCGGTAATGAGCAGTTCTTC. Its protein is CSAKAGNEQFF.

This clonotype was detected many times. The chain uses TRBV5-1 and TRBJ1-1, with TRBD1 matching over 10 bases. Germline loops: CDR1 SGHRS, CDR2 YFSETQ. After removal of 3 bases from V and 4 bases from J, the junction contained 3 bases not matched to a gene. The CDR3 has 14 amino acids. CDR3 sequence: CASSWDRGGTEAFF. The CDR3 nucleotides are TGCGCCAGCAGCTGGGACAGGGGAGGCACTGAAGCTTTCTTT.

There are a few counts of this clonotype. This chain uses TRBV9 with TRBJ1-1, with D perhaps matching TRBD1 (5 bases). This CDR3 spans 14 amino acids. Germline CDR1 and CDR2: SGDLS and YYNGEE. V lost 0 bases, J lost 5 bases, and 11 bases lay in between. The CDR3 DNA reads as TGTGCCAGCAGCGTAGGAAGGGGACGGACTGAAGCTTTCTTT. Protein sequence: CASSVGRGRTEAFF.

The sample holds a few counts of this clonotype. CDR3 nucleotide sequence: TGTGCCAGCAGCGCAGGGCACTCCTACAATGAGCAGTTCTTC. As protein: CASSAGHSYNEQFF. The chain links TRBV5-6 to TRBJ2-1; D is perhaps TRBD1 (5 bases). The CDR3 runs 14 residues. Germline loops: CDR1 SGHDT, CDR2 YYEEEE. Trimming removed 4 bases from V and 0 bases from J, with 8 bases in between.

This clonotype was picked up a small number of times. V usage is TRBV29-1 and J usage is TRBJ1-1; D uncertain. Trimming removed 5 bases from V and 0 bases from J, with 31 bases in between. Germline V gene sequence: CDR1 SQVTM, CDR2 ANQGSEA. This CDR3 region has 20 residues. The CDR3 region is CSVRASMRWSLAGMNTEAFF. CDR3 coding DNA: TGCAGCGTTCGGGCCTCTATGCGGTGGTCCTTGGCGGGGATGAACACTGAAGCTTTCTTT. The full variable domain, its missing parts supplied by reference TRBV29-1 and TRBJ1-1, is SAVISQKPSRDICQRGTSLTIQCQVDSQVTMMFWYRQQPGQSLTLIATANQGSEATYESGFVIDKFPISRPNLTFSTLTVSNMSPEDSSIYLCSVRASMRWSLAGMNTEAFFGQGTRLTVV.

This clonotype showed up just a few times. The V gene is TRBV4-1, the J gene TRBJ1-5; D is perhaps TRBD1 (6 bases). Trimming cost V 1 base and J 7 bases, with 14 bases left between them. Germline CDR1 reads MGHRA; CDR2 reads YSYEKL. The CDR3 loop spans 15 amino acids. DNA of the CDR3: TGCGCCAGCAGCCAAGTTCAAGGGGGTGGACAGCCCCAGCATTTT. Residues: CASSQVQGGGQPQHF.

This clonotype appeared a few times. V and J are TRBV24-1 and TRBJ2-3; D is unresolved. Per germline, CDR1 KGHDR and CDR2 SFDVKD. Trimming left V 4 bases short and J 0 bases short, with 10 bases between. This CDR3 region has 15 residues. The CDR3 bases are TGTGCCACCAGTGACCCAGGACGGAGCACAGATACGCAGTATTTT. As protein: CATSDPGRSTDTQYF.

Ten or more counts support this clonotype. The J gene is TRBJ2-1, the V gene TRBV18; D is uncertain. The CDR3 length is 15 residues. From germline, CDR1 is KGHSH and CDR2 LQKENI. V lost 1 base, J lost 3 bases, and 10 bases lay in between. DNA for the CDR3: TGTGCCAGCTCACCACTACCTGGAATCTACAATGAGCAGTTCTTC. This gives the protein CASSPLPGIYNEQFF.

V usage is TRBV3-1 and J usage is TRBJ1-1; D gene unclear. The CDR3 contains 13 residues. The ends were cut back, 2 bases at V and 3 bases at J, with 7 bases in the middle. Germline lookup yields CDR1 LGHDT and CDR2 YNNKEL (reference sequence). CDR3 DNA sequence: TGTGCCAGCAGCCAATTCGTGTACACTGAAGCTTTCTTT. Translating it yields CASSQFVYTEAFF.